This record looks at one T cell receptor (beta chain) sequence and its context. Method: immunoSEQ multiplex PCR; TCRdb's copy keeps in-frame clones and lacks some. The table includes 350,000 or so clones, roughly nine tenths detected once. With 2 bases removed from V and 5 bases from J, the gap between germline ends came to 13 bases. The germline V gene has CDR1 LGHDT and CDR2 YNNKEL (reference sequence). This CDR3 is built from 15 residues. This sample was included in a study of blood T cell repertoires in COVID-19. The origin of this receptor is a woman in her thirties who had recovered from COVID-19. The V gene is TRBV3-1 (or the pseudogene TRBV3-2), the J gene TRBJ2-1, with D perhaps matching TRBD2 (6 bases). Sequencing was carried out using PBMCs or T cells enriched from blood (not recorded which). CDR3 residues: CASSQIAEIHNEQFF. DNA for the CDR3: TGTGCCAGCAGCCAAATAGCGGAGATCCACAATGAGCAGTTCTTC.